These T cell receptor beta chains were read from a single sample in a study of blood T cell repertoires in COVID-19. Clones were sequenced by immunoSEQ multiplex PCR, and TCRdb holds only the in-frame ones, with some missing. This table holds roughly 24,000 clones, around nine tenths found once. Input material: peripheral blood. The receptor source for this set is a human donor in a cohort sampled during active COVID-19. Both conserved end residues are part of each CDR3. A D gene is named only where the DNA matches it firmly. Clone size is not always given. Where it is, it says once, few, many or a class for expanded clones.

V gene	clone size	D gene	J gene	CDR3 protein	CDR3 DNA
TRBV6-1	-	-	TRBJ1-2	CASSENGAGTNYGYTF	TGTGCCAGCAGTGAAAATGGGGCAGGCACTAACTATGGCTACACCTTC
TRBV5-4	-	TRBD1	TRBJ1-2	CASSFPGQGVAGYTF	TGTGCCAGCAGCTTCCCCGGACAGGGGGTCGCTGGCTACACCTTC
TRBV5-1	once	TRBD1	TRBJ1-3	CASSGGTGDLSGNTIYF	TGCGCCAGCAGCGGCGGGACAGGGGACCTCTCTGGAAACACCATATATTTT
TRBV28	-	-	TRBJ1-2	CASRREGDYGYTF	TGTGCCAGCAGGAGGGAGGGGGACTATGGCTACACCTTC
TRBV7-9	-	TRBD1	TRBJ1-1	CASSFPTGQQAFF	TGTGCCAGCAGCTTTCCGACAGGGCAGCAAGCTTTCTTT
TRBV5-1	-	TRBD2	TRBJ2-2	CASRTSGSFTGELFF	TGCGCCAGCCGGACTAGCGGGAGTTTCACCGGGGAGCTGTTTTTT
TRBV3-1/TRBV3-2	-	TRBD1	TRBJ2-4	CASSLMGTGNIQYF	TGTGCCAGCAGCCTGATGGGGACAGGAAACATTCAGTACTTC
TRBV28	-	-	TRBJ1-3	CASSPPASSGNTIYF	TGTGCCAGCAGCCCTCCCGCGAGCTCTGGAAACACCATATATTTT
TRBV7-6	-	TRBD2	TRBJ2-1	CASSRGGPTYNEQFF	TGTGCCAGCAGTCGCGGGGGGCCGACCTACAATGAGCAGTTCTTC
TRBV5-1	-	-	TRBJ2-2	CASSTAGTPKSIGELFF	TGCGCCAGCAGCACCGCCGGGACTCCTAAATCTATCGGGGAGCTGTTTTTT
TRBV30	-	TRBD1	TRBJ2-1	CAWNTGVGNEQFF	TGTGCCTGGAATACAGGGGTTGGCAATGAGCAGTTCTTC
TRBV7-8	-	TRBD2	TRBJ2-1	CASSQGTSGEQFF	TGTGCCAGCAGCCAAGGGACTAGCGGCGAGCAGTTCTTC
TRBV29-1	once	TRBD2	TRBJ2-1	CSALAGSWDEQFF	TGCAGCGCCCTAGCGGGGAGCTGGGATGAGCAGTTCTTC
TRBV7-2	once	-	TRBJ1-5	CASSLMAVSNQPQHF	TGTGCCAGCAGCTTAATGGCAGTTAGCAATCAGCCCCAGCATTTT
TRBV12-5	-	TRBD2	TRBJ2-1	CASGLGVREGNYNEQFF	TGTGCTAGTGGTTTGGGTGTGCGGGAGGGAAATTACAATGAGCAGTTCTTC
TRBV27	-	-	TRBJ1-4	CASSLYRRTNEKLFF	TGTGCCAGCAGTTTATACCGCAGAACTAATGAAAAACTGTTTTTT
TRBV3-1/TRBV3-2	once	TRBD2	TRBJ2-3	CASSQDSSGRDTQYF	TGTGCCAGCAGCCAAGACTCTAGCGGGAGGGATACGCAGTATTTT
TRBV30	once	-	TRBJ2-6	CAWSVLDSSGANVLTF	TGTGCCTGGAGTGTGCTCGACAGCTCTGGGGCCAACGTCCTGACTTTC
TRBV5-4	-	TRBD1	TRBJ1-2	CASSLKTGDYGYTF	TGTGCCAGCAGCCTAAAAACAGGGGACTATGGCTACACCTTC
TRBV5-6	few	-	TRBJ1-2	CASSLNGAPGGYTF	TGTGCCAGCAGCCTCAATGGGGCTCCGGGTGGCTACACCTTC
TRBV23-1	once	-	TRBJ1-6	CASSPSDRPSNSPLHF	TGCGCCAGCAGTCCCTCTGACAGGCCGTCTAATTCACCCCTCCACTTT
TRBV11-2	-	TRBD2	TRBJ2-1	CASSRSLAGAYNEQFF	TGTGCCAGCAGCCGGTCCCTAGCGGGGGCATACAATGAGCAGTTCTTC
TRBV2	few	-	TRBJ1-6	CASSRTDADNSPLHF	TGTGCCAGCAGTAGGACAGACGCCGATAATTCACCCCTCCACTTT
TRBV9	-	TRBD1	TRBJ2-3	CASSSGGRDTQYF	TGTGCCAGCTCCTCAGGGGGTCGGGATACGCAGTATTTT
TRBV5-1	-	-	TRBJ2-5	CASSSMGAQLVGQETQYF	TGCGCCAGCAGCTCGATGGGGGCCCAACTCGTAGGTCAAGAGACCCAGTACTTC
TRBV10-3	-	-	TRBJ2-7	CAAGQSSYEQYF	TGTGCCGCGGGACAGAGCTCCTACGAGCAGTACTTC